A single T cell receptor beta chain is shown here with its context. No antigen is known for it. No base-level quality is on record; no much larger clone is a single base apart. V was cut back by 0 bases and J by 6 bases, leaving a gap of 12 bases between them. In the germline V gene, CDR1 corresponds to SGDLS and CDR2 to YYNGEE. The CDR3 measures 14 amino acids from cysteine to phenylalanine. This entry keeps only the CDR3 DNA: 42 bases, framed from base 1. Libraries of naive CD8 T cells were built from anywhere between about 20,000 and 1,000,000 sorted cells, with 10%, 30% or 50% of the purified RNA used. On a BD FACSAria II, naive CD8 T cells were FACS-sorted as CD8+CD4-CCR7+CD45RA+ and collected into RLT Plus buffer. Approximately 9 TCR copies' worth of Jurkat RNA were spiked into 20,000-1,000,000 naive CD8 T cell samples to test detection sensitivity. Enrichment of CD8 T cells was performed with RosetteSep CD8+ T Cell Enrichment Cocktail and Ficoll-Paque, after which ACK red cell lysis was carried out.

These data originate in a study of molecular identifiers for immune sequencing clone quantification (dated by TCRdb to 2017 to 2018). Background on the whole study: In a replicate experiment, RNA from approximately 22,000 or 94,000 naive CD8 T cells was split into five aliquots, four of which were sequenced. This methods study used CD8 T cells to benchmark TCR RNA copy counting and molecular-identifier clustering-based TCR repertoire sequencing (MIDCIRS). The paper as a whole reports these results and caveats: Modeling gave about 3 recovered TCR RNA copies per cell versus 9.5 to 10 by digital PCR, implying about 30% capture efficiency. Highly expanded clone sizes could be underestimated because identical TCR molecules may share a barcode. Naive libraries contained spiked-in Jurkat TCR RNA (10 copies' worth), which is not part of the donor repertoire. Spiked-in Jurkat TCR RNA equal to a single cell's worth was reported to be detectable even within one million naive CD8 T cells. Without barcode sub-clustering, chimeric consensus sequences inflated TCR diversity; chimeras reached as high as 47%. In CMV-specific effector cells, clones with more than 20 RNA copies accounted for over 97% of molecules, whereas in naive cells such clones accounted for under 1%.

Library method: PCR. Reads for this sample came from a NextSeq 500. Bulk TCR libraries were generated as previously described, with the TCR primers listed in Table S5 used. The Qiagen AllPrep DNA/RNA kit was used to purify total RNA. Before any analysis, reads coming from multiple sequencing runs of the same library were combined into one pool. On the study's bioinformatics: Reads were retained only if their TCR constant sequence matched exactly, and those retained reads were trimmed to 150 nt and grouped according to their 12-nt molecular barcodes. Reads within each barcode group were sub-clustered using a 15% Levenshtein threshold, and quality-weighted consensus sequences were constructed for each RNA molecule. Non-functional sequences were excluded, and lower-count sequences lying one edit away from another sequence were also excluded. Based on a fit of two negative binomial distributions, barcode sub-clusters having less than 20% of the maximum read count were discarded. TCRdb ran its own pipeline on the public reads, namely fastp trimming at Q25 and MiXCR clone calling, and kept in-frame beta chains. A single entry per CDR3 protein holds the most common genes and DNA from its merged rows. These V and J calls originate from TCRdb's pipeline instead of the authors' own analysis. The sample has approximately 680,000 distinct CDR3 sequences on record, roughly 25% of them singletons. The ten largest clones add up to around 0.78% of the sample.

The receptor comes from a human donor in good health. Some libraries in this study had Jurkat cell RNA spiked in. The chain was built from TRBV9 and TRBJ1-1; the D gene assignment is ambiguous. The sample was naive CD8+ T cells from blood, with Jurkat cell RNA spiked in. This sample's cell subset or site label indicates: FACS-sorted CD8+CD4-CCR7+CD45RA+ naive T cells. The CDR3 amino acid sequence is: CASSVGGATPEAFF. The base sequence is TGTGCCAGCAGCGTAGGTGGAGCGACCCCTGAAGCTTTCTTT.